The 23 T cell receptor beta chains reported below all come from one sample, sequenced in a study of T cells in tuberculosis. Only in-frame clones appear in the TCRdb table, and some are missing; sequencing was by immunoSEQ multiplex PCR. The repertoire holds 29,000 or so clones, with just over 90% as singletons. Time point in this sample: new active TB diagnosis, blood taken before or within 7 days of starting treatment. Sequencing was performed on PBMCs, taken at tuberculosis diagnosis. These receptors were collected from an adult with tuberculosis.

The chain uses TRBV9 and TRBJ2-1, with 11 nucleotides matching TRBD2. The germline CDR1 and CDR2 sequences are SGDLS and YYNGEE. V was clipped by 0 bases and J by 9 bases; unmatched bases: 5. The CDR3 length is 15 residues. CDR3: CASSVERTSGLEQFF. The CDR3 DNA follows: TGTGCCAGCAGCGTAGAACGGACTAGCGGGCTTGAGCAGTTCTTC.

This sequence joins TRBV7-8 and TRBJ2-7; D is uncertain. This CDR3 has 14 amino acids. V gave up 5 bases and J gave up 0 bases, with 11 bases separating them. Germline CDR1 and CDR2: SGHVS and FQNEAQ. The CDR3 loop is CASSPRLNSYEQYF. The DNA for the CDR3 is TGTGCCAGCAGCCCGAGACTGAACTCCTACGAGCAGTACTTC.

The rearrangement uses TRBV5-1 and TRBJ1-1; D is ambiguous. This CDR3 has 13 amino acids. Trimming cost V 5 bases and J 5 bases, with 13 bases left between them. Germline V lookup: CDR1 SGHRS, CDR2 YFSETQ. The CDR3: CASSKLGVTEAFF. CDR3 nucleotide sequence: TGCGCCAGCAGTAAGCTCGGGGTGACTGAAGCTTTCTTT.

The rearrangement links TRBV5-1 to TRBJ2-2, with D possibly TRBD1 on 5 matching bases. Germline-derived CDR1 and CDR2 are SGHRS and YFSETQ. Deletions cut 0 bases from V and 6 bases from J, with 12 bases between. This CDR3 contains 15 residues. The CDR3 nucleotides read TGCGCCAGCAGCTTGGAAGGGGCGCGCGCCGGGGAGCTGTTTTTT. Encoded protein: CASSLEGARAGELFF.

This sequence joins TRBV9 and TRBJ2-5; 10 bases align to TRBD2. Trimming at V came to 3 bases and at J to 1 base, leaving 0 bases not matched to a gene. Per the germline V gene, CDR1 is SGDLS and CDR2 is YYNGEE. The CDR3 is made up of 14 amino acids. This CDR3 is CASSGTSGQETQYF. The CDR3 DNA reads TGTGCCAGCAGCGGGACTAGCGGCCAAGAGACCCAGTACTTC.

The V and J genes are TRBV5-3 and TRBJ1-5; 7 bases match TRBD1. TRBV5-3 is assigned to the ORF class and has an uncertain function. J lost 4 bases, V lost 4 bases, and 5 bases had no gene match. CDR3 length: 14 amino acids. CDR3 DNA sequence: TGTGCCAGAAGCGTAACAGGGGAGAATCAGCCCCAGCATTTT. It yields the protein CARSVTGENQPQHF.

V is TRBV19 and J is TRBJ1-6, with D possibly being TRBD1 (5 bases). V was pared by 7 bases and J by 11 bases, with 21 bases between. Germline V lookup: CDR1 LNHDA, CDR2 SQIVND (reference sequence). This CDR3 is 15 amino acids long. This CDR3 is CASTSQGGISAPLHF. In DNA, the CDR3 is TGTGCCAGTACCTCCCAGGGCGGAATCTCCGCACCCCTCCACTTT. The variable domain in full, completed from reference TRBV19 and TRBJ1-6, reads DGGITQSPKYLFRKEGQNVTLSCEQNLNHDAMYWYRQDPGQGLRLIYYSQIVNDFQKGDIAEGYSVSREKKESFPLTVTSAQKNPTAFYLCASTSQGGISAPLHFGNGTRLTVT.

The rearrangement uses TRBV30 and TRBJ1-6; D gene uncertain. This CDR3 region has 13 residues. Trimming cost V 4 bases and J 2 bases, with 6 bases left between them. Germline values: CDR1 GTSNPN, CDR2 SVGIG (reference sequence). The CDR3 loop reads CAWIPAYNSPLHF. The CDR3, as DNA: TGTGCCTGGATACCGGCCTATAATTCACCCCTCCACTTT.

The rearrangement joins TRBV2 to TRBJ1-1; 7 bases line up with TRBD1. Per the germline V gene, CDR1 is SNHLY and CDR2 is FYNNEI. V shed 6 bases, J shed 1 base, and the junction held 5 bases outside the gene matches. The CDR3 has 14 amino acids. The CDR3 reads CASREGQKNTEAFF. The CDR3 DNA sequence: TGTGCCAGCAGGGAGGGACAGAAGAACACTGAAGCTTTCTTT.

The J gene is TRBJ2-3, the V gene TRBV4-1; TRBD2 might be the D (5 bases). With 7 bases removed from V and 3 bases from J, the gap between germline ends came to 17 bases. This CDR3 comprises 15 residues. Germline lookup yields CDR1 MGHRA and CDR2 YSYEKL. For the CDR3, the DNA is TGCGCCAGCACCTCACCGGGGTCAGGAACAGATACGCAGTATTTT. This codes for CASTSPGSGTDTQYF.

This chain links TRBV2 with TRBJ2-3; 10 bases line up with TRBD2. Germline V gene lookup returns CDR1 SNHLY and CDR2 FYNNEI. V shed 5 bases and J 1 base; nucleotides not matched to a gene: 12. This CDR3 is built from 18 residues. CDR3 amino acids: CASSNKRGGLLGTDTQYF. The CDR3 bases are TGTGCCAGCAGTAATAAGCGGGGGGGCCTTCTTGGCACAGATACGCAGTATTTT.

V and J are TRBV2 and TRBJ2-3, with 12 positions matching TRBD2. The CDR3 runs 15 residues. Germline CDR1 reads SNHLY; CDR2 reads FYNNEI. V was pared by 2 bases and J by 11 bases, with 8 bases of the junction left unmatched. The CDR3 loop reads CASSETSGGLSGQYF. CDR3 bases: TGTGCCAGCAGTGAAACTAGCGGGGGGCTGAGTGGGCAGTATTTT.

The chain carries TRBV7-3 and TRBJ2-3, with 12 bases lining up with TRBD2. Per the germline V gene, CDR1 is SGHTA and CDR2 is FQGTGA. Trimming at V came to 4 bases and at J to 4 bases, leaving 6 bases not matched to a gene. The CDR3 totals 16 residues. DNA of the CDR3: TGTGCCAGCAGCTCTCCCCTAGCGGGGGGGGCAGATACGCAGTATTTT. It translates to CASSSPLAGGADTQYF.

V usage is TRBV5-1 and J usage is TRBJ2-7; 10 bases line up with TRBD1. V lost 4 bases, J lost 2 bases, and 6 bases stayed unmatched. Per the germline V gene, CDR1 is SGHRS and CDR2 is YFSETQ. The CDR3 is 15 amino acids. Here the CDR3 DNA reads TGCGCCAGCAGCGGGACAGGGGCCGGCGCCTACGAGCAGTACTTC. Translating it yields CASSGTGAGAYEQYF.

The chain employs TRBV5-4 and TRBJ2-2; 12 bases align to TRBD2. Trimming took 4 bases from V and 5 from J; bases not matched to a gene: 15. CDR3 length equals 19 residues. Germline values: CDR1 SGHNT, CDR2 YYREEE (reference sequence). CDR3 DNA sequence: TGTGCCAGCAGCGCGCTGGGACTAGCGGGTTTGATGGGGACCGGGGAGCTGTTTTTT. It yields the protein CASSALGLAGLMGTGELFF.

DNA for the CDR3: TGTGCCTGGAGTTCCAACGGGGGGAACACTGAAGCTTTCTTT. Its translation: CAWSSNGGNTEAFF. V gene TRBV30 combines with J gene TRBJ1-1, with D possibly being TRBD1 (5 bases). The V gene lost 2 bases and the J gene lost 1 base, with 11 bases spanning the gap. Germline V lookup: CDR1 GTSNPN, CDR2 SVGIG (reference sequence). The CDR3 contains 14 residues.

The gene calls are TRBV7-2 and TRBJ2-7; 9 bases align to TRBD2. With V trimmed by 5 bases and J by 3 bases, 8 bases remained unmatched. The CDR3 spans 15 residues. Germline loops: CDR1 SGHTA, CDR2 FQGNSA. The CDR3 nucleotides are TGTGCCAGCAGCGGCAGCGCGGGGGGGATCTACGAGCAGTACTTC. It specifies CASSGSAGGIYEQYF.

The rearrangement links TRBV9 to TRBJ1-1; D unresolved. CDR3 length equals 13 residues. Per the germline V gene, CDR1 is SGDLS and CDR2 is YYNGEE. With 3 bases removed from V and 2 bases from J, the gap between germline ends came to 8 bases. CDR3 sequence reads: CASSGRGNTEAFF. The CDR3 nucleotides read TGTGCCAGCAGCGGTCGGGGTAACACTGAAGCTTTCTTT.

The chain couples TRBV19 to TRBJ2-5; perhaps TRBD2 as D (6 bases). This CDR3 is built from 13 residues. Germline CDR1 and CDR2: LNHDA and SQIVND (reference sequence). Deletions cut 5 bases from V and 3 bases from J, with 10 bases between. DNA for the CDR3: TGTGCCAGTAGTTTTAGCGGAAAAGAGACCCAGTACTTC. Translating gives CASSFSGKETQYF.

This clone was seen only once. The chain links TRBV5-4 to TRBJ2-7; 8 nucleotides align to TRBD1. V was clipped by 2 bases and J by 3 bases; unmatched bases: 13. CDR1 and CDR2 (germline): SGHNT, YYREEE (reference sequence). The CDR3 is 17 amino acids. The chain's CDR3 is CASSLTAWTGNVYEQYF. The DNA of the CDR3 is TGTGCCAGCAGCTTAACTGCGTGGACAGGGAATGTCTACGAGCAGTACTTC.

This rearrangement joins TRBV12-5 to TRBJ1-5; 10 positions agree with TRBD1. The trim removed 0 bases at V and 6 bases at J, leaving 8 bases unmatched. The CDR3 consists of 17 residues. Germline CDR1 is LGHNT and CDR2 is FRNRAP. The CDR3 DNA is TGTGCTAGTGGTTTGGTACAGAAGACAGGGGGCGGTCAGCCCCAGCATTTT. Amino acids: CASGLVQKTGGGQPQHF.

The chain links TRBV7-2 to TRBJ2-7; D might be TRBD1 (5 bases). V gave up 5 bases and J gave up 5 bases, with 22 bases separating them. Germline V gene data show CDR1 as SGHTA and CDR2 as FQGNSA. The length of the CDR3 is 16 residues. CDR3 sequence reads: CASSPRVRLVGDEQYF. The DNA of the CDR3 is TGTGCCAGCAGCCCCAGGGTGAGGCTAGTGGGCGACGAGCAGTACTTC.

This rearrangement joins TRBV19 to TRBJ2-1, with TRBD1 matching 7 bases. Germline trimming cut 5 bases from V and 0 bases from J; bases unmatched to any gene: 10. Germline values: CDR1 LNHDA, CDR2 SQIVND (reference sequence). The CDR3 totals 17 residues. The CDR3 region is CASSSQDGDSSYNEQFF. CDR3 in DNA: TGTGCCAGTAGTTCCCAAGACGGGGACAGCTCCTACAATGAGCAGTTCTTC. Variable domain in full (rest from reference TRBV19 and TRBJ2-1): DGGITQSPKYLFRKEGQNVTLSCEQNLNHDAMYWYRQDPGQGLRLIYYSQIVNDFQKGDIAEGYSVSREKKESFPLTVTSAQKNPTAFYLCASSSQDGDSSYNEQFFGPGTRLTVL.